These 18 T cell receptor beta chains were all obtained from the same sample, sequenced in a study of T cells in women clearing cervical HPV infection. Only in-frame clones appear in the TCRdb table, and some are missing; sequencing was by immunoSEQ multiplex PCR. The table gives about 30,000 clones; the top ten clones make up about 6.4% of it. The sample was blood buffy coat. Receptors were obtained from a woman aged 18 to 75 with a cervical HPV16 infection that either progressed to CIN3+ or cleared (not recorded which).

As concerns this clone: The read halts 3 residues ahead of the CDR3 end, with the missing end drawn from the germline J gene. This chain joins TRBV30 and TRBJ2-3; D might be TRBD1 (5 bases). V shed 2 bases and J shed 2 bases, with 17 bases lying between them. The CDR3 totals 16 residues. The germline CDR1 and CDR2 sequences are GTSNPN and SVGIG (reference sequence). This chain's CDR3 is CAWSKGQPGNTDTQYF. The DNA read from the CDR3 is TGTGCCTGGAGTAAGGGGCAGCCTGGAAACACAGATACG.

About this clone: The read terminates 3 residues ahead of where the CDR3 ends, so the germline J gene completes it. The chain has TRBV20-1 and TRBJ2-7; 7 nucleotides line up with TRBD1. Germline trimming cut 6 bases from V and 2 bases from J; bases unmatched to any gene: 7. The CDR3 consists of 13 residues. The germline V gene encodes CDR1 DFQATT and CDR2 SNEGSKA (reference sequence). The CDR3 bases that were read are TGCAGTGCCATTGGGGACAGTACCTACGAG. Its translation is CSAIGDSTYE. The complete CDR3 sequence is CSAIGDSTYEQYF.

Turning to this clone: Read sequence stops 3 residues before the CDR3 end, and the germline J gene provides the missing end. J is TRBJ2-1 and V is TRBV29-1; 12 bases map to TRBD2. Germline CDR1 is SQVTM and CDR2 is ANQGSEA. The CDR3 length is 15 residues. V lost 5 bases, J lost 4 bases, and 6 bases stayed unmatched. CDR3 DNA (partial): TGCAGCGTTTCTCGGACTAGCGGGGATTACAATGAG. Protein sequence: CSVSRTSGDYNE. The full CDR3 protein reads CSVSRTSGDYNEQFF.

Remarks on this clone: The read terminates 3 residues before the CDR3 end, so the remaining end is supplied by the germline J gene. The chain combines TRBV5-1 with TRBJ1-2, with a possible D match to TRBD1 (6 bases). This CDR3 region has 12 residues. In germline, CDR1 is SGHRS, CDR2 YFSETQ. The CDR3 bases that were read are TGCGCCAGCAGTCCAGACAGGTCCGGC. It encodes CASSPDRSG. The entire CDR3 reads CASSPDRSGYTF.

The DNA read from the CDR3 is TGTGCCAGCACCAAGGACTATGGC. This encodes CASTKDYG. The complete CDR3 sequence is CASTKDYGYTF. The chain employs TRBV19 and TRBJ1-2; no clear D. The CDR3 end falls 3 residues outside the read, so it is completed with the germline J gene. The germline V gene encodes CDR1 LNHDA and CDR2 SQIVND (reference sequence). The CDR3 loop spans 11 amino acids. V shed 9 bases and J shed 3 bases, with 8 bases lying between them.

Points on this clone: Mismatch with germline at one junction end may stem from a read error. The CDR3 goes on 3 residues after the read ends, and that part is filled in from the germline J gene. V gene TRBV6-1 combines with J gene TRBJ2-3; D may be TRBD2 (7 bases). The CDR3 length is 14 residues. In germline, CDR1 is MNHNS, CDR2 SASEGT. The part of the CDR3 DNA that was read is TGTGCCAGCCGTGAGGGGGGGTTCACAGATACG. Its protein product is CASREGGFTDT. In full, the CDR3 reads CASREGGFTDTQYF.

About this clone itself: Read sequence stops 3 residues before the CDR3 end, and the germline J gene provides the missing end. The gene calls are TRBV4-1 and TRBJ2-7; tentative D call: TRBD1 (6 bases). Germline lookup yields CDR1 MGHRA and CDR2 YSYEKL. The V end lost 4 bases, the J end lost 5 bases, and 21 bases lay between the germline ends. The CDR3 consists of 16 residues. CDR3 sequence reads: CASSPHPLTGSNEQYF. The sequenced CDR3 bases are TGCGCCAGCAGCCCACATCCCCTTACAGGGTCCAACGAG.

Comments on this clone: The CDR3 end is not reached by the read, which stops 3 residues before it; the germline J gene fills it in. The chain is built from TRBV20-1 and TRBJ2-7; 16 bases are a match to TRBD2. Per germline, CDR1 DFQATT and CDR2 SNEGSKA (reference sequence). This CDR3 spans 16 amino acids. The V and J ends lost 5 bases and 2 bases, in that order; junction bases with no gene match: 6. The CDR3 spells CSAGTSGGAAPYEQYF. The CDR3 DNA, read in part, is TGCAGTGCTGGGACTAGCGGGGGGGCCGCCCCCTACGAG.

As concerns this clone: The sequence runs out 3 residues before the end of the CDR3; the remainder is reconstructed from the germline J gene. V and J are TRBV30 and TRBJ2-1; 9 bases line up with TRBD2. Germline CDR1 and CDR2: GTSNPN and SVGIG (reference sequence). The CDR3 sequence is 15 residues long. J gave up 0 bases and V 2 bases, and 2 bases lay outside the gene matches. CDR3 protein: CAWSRGGASYNEQFF. The sequenced CDR3 bases are TGTGCCTGGAGTCGCGGGGGGGCCTCCTACAATGAG.

Turning to this clone: The CDR3 end falls 3 residues outside the read, so it is completed with the germline J gene. The chain uses TRBV7-6 and TRBJ2-1; 12 positions match TRBD2. The CDR3 has 15 amino acids. Unmatched junction bases numbered 10, after V lost 9 bases and J lost 7 bases. Germline CDR1 reads SGHVS; CDR2 reads FNYEAQ. The CDR3 loop is CASNLAGGALNEQFF. Partial CDR3 DNA: TGTGCCAGTAACCTAGCGGGGGGGGCCTTAAATGAG.

On this clone itself: Read coverage stops 3 residues before the CDR3 terminus; the germline J gene supplies the remainder. J is TRBJ1-5 and V is TRBV10-3; 7 bases fit TRBD1. This CDR3 has 15 amino acids. With V trimmed by 6 bases and J by 0 bases, 5 bases remained unmatched. Germline V gene data show CDR1 as ENHRY and CDR2 as SYGVKD. The DNA read from the CDR3 is TGTGCCATCAGCACAGGGGTCAATAGCAATCAGCCC. Translated, it gives CAISTGVNSNQP. The full CDR3 protein is CAISTGVNSNQPQHF.

Note on this clone: The read finishes 3 residues shy of the CDR3 end, and the germline J gene is used to complete it. The chain links TRBV6-2 or TRBV6-3 to TRBJ2-2; possible D gene TRBD1, 5 bases. V shed 7 bases and J shed 8 bases, with 17 bases lying between them. Germline V gene lookup returns CDR1 MNHEY and CDR2 SVGEGT. This CDR3 is built from 14 residues. CDR3 bases read: TGTGCCAGCATCTCAAAGGGGTTTTCGGGGGAG. Translating it yields CASISKGFSGE. The entire CDR3 sequence reads CASISKGFSGELFF.

With regard to this clone: The read gets to within 3 residues of the CDR3 end, and the germline J gene fills in the rest. The J gene is TRBJ2-3, the V gene TRBV20-1; 9 positions match TRBD2. CDR1 is DFQATT, CDR2 SNEGSKA, per germline (reference sequence). V trimming: 6 bases; J trimming: 5 bases; junction bases outside the gene matches: 9. The CDR3 runs 14 residues. CDR3 DNA (partial): TGCAGTGCAAAACCGGGACTAGCCATAGATACG. The encoded protein is CSAKPGLAIDT. The full-length CDR3 reads as CSAKPGLAIDTQYF.

About this clone itself: Read coverage stops 3 residues before the CDR3 terminus; the germline J gene supplies the remainder. The chain carries TRBV9 and TRBJ2-3; D might be TRBD2 (7 bases). The V gene's germline CDR1 is SGDLS and CDR2 YYNGEE. The ends were cut back, 0 bases at V and 6 bases at J, with 17 bases in the middle. CDR3 length: 16 amino acids. CDR3 region: CASSVEAWGGADTQYF. The sequenced part of the CDR3 DNA is TGTGCCAGCAGCGTAGAGGCGTGGGGGGGCGCGGATACG.

In regard to this clone: The CDR3 end lies 3 residues beyond the end of the read and is filled in from the germline J gene. The rearrangement uses TRBV5-5 and TRBJ1-2; the D gene is possibly TRBD1 (5 bases). Germline V gene lookup returns CDR1 SGHKS and CDR2 YYEKEE (reference sequence). V gave up 1 base and J gave up 0 bases, with 7 bases separating them. This CDR3 comprises 14 residues. The CDR3 here is CASSLQGANYGYTF. The sequenced part of the CDR3 DNA is TGTGCCAGCAGCTTGCAGGGAGCTAACTATGGC.

The CDR3 bases that were read are TGTGCCAGCAGCTTTGCCGGGGTCAGGGGCGAG. As protein: CASSFAGVRGE. The entire CDR3 sequence reads CASSFAGVRGEQYF. This chain links TRBV7-6 with TRBJ2-7; a weak D match, TRBD1 (6 bases). Read sequence stops 3 residues before the CDR3 end, and the germline J gene provides the missing end. Germline V CDR1 and CDR2: SGHVS, FNYEAQ. CDR3 length: 14 residues. With 3 bases removed from V and 6 bases from J, the gap between germline ends came to 15 bases.

For this clone: The read comes to an end 3 residues before the CDR3 does, leaving the germline J gene to fill in the end. This sequence joins TRBV5-1 and TRBJ2-4; D is unresolved. Germline loops: CDR1 SGHRS, CDR2 YFSETQ. V was shortened by 4 bases and J by 4 bases, with 12 bases between the two germline ends. This CDR3 is 14 amino acids long. The CDR3 loop reads CASSPRGEKNIQYF. CDR3 DNA (partial): TGCGCCAGCAGCCCACGCGGAGAGAAAAACATT. The whole variable domain, remainder taken from reference TRBV5-1 and TRBJ2-4, is KAGVTQTPRYLIKTRGQQVTLSCSPISGHRSVSWYQQTPGQGLQFLFEYFSETQRNKGNFPGRFSGRQFSNSRSEMNVSTLELGDSALYLCASSPRGEKNIQYFGAGTRLSVL.

With regard to this clone: The read finishes 3 residues shy of the CDR3 end, and the germline J gene is used to complete it. This chain links TRBV20-1 with TRBJ1-6; 9 bases align to TRBD1. The CDR3 runs to 15 residues. Germline-derived CDR1 and CDR2 are DFQATT and SNEGSKA (reference sequence). With 4 bases clipped from V and 9 bases from J, the junction kept 10 bases outside the gene matches. The CDR3 loop reads CSATQGQGLISPLHF. CDR3 bases read: TGCAGTGCTACCCAGGGACAGGGTTTGATTTCACCC.